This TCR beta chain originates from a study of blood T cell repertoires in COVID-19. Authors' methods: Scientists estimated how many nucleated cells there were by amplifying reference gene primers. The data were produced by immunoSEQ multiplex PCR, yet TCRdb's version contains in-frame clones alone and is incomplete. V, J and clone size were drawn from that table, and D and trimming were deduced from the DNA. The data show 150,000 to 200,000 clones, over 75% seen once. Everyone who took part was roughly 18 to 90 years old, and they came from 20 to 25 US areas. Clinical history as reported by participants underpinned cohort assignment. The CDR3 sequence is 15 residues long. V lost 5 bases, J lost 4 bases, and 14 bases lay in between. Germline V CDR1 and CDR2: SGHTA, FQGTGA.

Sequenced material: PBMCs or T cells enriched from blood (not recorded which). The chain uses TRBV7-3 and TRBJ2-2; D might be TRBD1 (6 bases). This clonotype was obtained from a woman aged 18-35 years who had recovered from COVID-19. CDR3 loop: CASSPRGGGTGELFF. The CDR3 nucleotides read TGTGCCAGCAGCCCCAGGGGTGGCGGCACCGGGGAGCTGTTTTTT.